A single T cell receptor (beta chain) is shown here with its context. Its antigen is undetermined. This entry belongs to a study of cytomegalovirus exposure and HLA in healthy donors. Study-wide context: Among the 398 donors who were genotyped, about 80% fell in the genetic ancestry cluster that is associated with self-reported Caucasian donors. Regarding the study as a whole: In a later analysis, at a false discovery rate of 0.05, roughly 16,000 TCR beta sequences matched HLA alleles. It was likely that a cluster of highly shared sequence variants was a sequencing artifact. What a later analysis showed was that several of the most significant clusters appeared linked to common viral pathogens.

60 Vbeta and 13 Jbeta primers were used in PCR. Sequenced by immunoSEQ multiplex PCR; TCRdb stores in-frame clones only, minus some. There are some 150,000 clones in the sample; 55% to 70% occur only once, and about 7.1% lies in the top ten. After removal of 8 bases from V and 4 bases from J, the junction contained 7 bases not matched to a gene. Germline CDR1 is MNHEY and CDR2 is SVGAGI. The CDR3 is made up of 14 amino acids. The sequenced material came from PBMCs. This chain links TRBV6-5 with TRBJ1-5, with 8 nucleotides matching TRBD1. The sequence was obtained from a woman aged 55-70 years in good health and CMV-seropositive. DNA of the CDR3: TGTGCCAGCGGACAGGGACAGCTGAATCAGCCCCAGCATTTT. Translated: CASGQGQLNQPQHF.